These 5 T cell receptor beta chains were all obtained from the same sample, sequenced in a study of beta chain features in type 1 diabetes. The isolated RNA, all of it, was reverse transcribed, so expressed TCRB transcripts were what got sequenced. Clones were sequenced by immunoSEQ multiplex PCR, and TCRdb holds only the in-frame ones, with some missing. The table records hundreds of thousands of clones, approximately 15% of them present only once. The sequenced sample consisted of central memory CD4+ T cells from blood. The receptors were sampled from a young man in good health.

The CDR3: CASSLTQGATGYTF. The CDR3 region has the DNA TGTGCCAGCAGCCTCACCCAGGGGGCGACTGGCTACACCTTC. The V call is TRBV7-2, the J call TRBJ1-2; 8 bases are shared with TRBD1. This CDR3 region has 14 residues. Germline V gene data show CDR1 as SGHTA and CDR2 as FQGNSA. Germline trimming cut 5 bases from V and 7 bases from J; bases unmatched to any gene: 9.

The chain couples TRBV6-5 to TRBJ2-5; TRBD2 agrees at 9 bases. Germline assignment: CDR1 MNHEY and CDR2 SVGAGI. CDR3 length: 15 amino acids. Germline trimming cut 4 bases from V and 7 bases from J; bases unmatched to any gene: 10. The CDR3 reads CASSSGLASARTQYF. In DNA form, the CDR3 reads TGTGCCAGCAGTTCCGGACTAGCGAGCGCCAGGACCCAGTACTTC.

With regard to this clone: This likely stems from a read error, as it lies one base from a far larger clone. Other DNA sequences of this sample code for an identical CDR3. The chain joins TRBV9 to TRBJ1-5; D possibly corresponds to TRBD1 (6 bases). Deletions cut 4 bases from V and 5 bases from J, with 16 bases between. Germline CDR1 SGDLS, CDR2 YYNGEE. The CDR3 length is 15 residues. DNA for the CDR3: TGTGCCAGCAGCCTTGGGCAGGGGAACGATCAGCCCCAGCATTTT. Translating it yields CASSLGQGNDQPQHF.

This clone was observed a handful of times. For the CDR3, the DNA is TGTGCCAGTAGCCAGGGGGGAGATACGCAGTATTTT. It specifies CASSQGGDTQYF. The chain links TRBV19 to TRBJ2-3; weak D call: TRBD1 (7 bases). This CDR3 comprises 12 residues. Trimming removed 6 bases from V and 5 bases from J, with 9 bases in between. Germline values: CDR1 LNHDA, CDR2 SQIVND (reference sequence).

The gene calls are TRBV7-2 and TRBJ2-3, with D unresolved. Germline V gives CDR1 SGHTA, CDR2 FQGNSA. The V end lost 5 bases, the J end lost 3 bases, and 15 bases lay between the germline ends. This CDR3 region has 15 residues. This chain's CDR3 is CASSAYTATTDTQYF. Written as DNA, the CDR3 is TGTGCCAGCAGCGCCTATACCGCAACAACAGATACGCAGTATTTT.